These 21 T cell receptor beta chains originate from one sample sequenced in a study of blood T cells in healthy people across ages. For the second PCR, which ran for 7 to 11 cycles, a sample-barcoded 5' primer and a J-beta primer mix were used. One entry per CDR3 protein results from TCRdb running MiXCR on the 5' RACE reads. The sample carries 1,500,000 or so distinct CDR3 sequences, 45% to 70% recorded once. Sequencing was done on a sample of blood. These receptor sequences come from a young man in good health.

The chain couples TRBV2 to TRBJ2-3; tentatively, D is TRBD1 or TRBD2 (5 bases each). Trimming stripped 9 bases from V and 2 bases from J, with 15 bases between. This CDR3 has 14 residues. Germline V gene data show CDR1 as SNHLY and CDR2 as FYNNEI. The CDR3 DNA reads TGTGCCAGTTTAGACCCAGGGACCACAGATACGCAGTATTTT. It encodes CASLDPGTTDTQYF.

This clonotype was found many times. The chain recombines TRBV27 with TRBJ2-7; possible D gene TRBD2, 5 bases. Germline V gives CDR1 MNHEY, CDR2 SMNVEV (reference sequence). This CDR3 has 15 amino acids. V dropped 5 bases and J dropped 0 bases, with 14 bases sitting between them. The CDR3 coding sequence is TGTGCCAGCAGTCCGTCCCCCGGGAACTCCTACGAGCAGTACTTC. As protein: CASSPSPGNSYEQYF.

CDR3 loop: CASSFGKPSGSPLHF. CDR3 DNA sequence: TGTGCCAGCAGTTTTGGCAAACCGTCGGGGTCACCCCTCCACTTT. The chain recombines TRBV6-2 or TRBV6-3 with TRBJ1-6; no clear D. Germline V lookup: CDR1 MNHEY, CDR2 SVGEGT. V gave up 4 bases and J gave up 10 bases, with 17 bases separating them. The CDR3 spans 15 residues.

V usage is TRBV4-1 and J usage is TRBJ2-3; D perhaps matches TRBD1 (6 bases). Germline V lookup: CDR1 MGHRA, CDR2 YSYEKL. The CDR3 loop spans 14 amino acids. Trimming cost V 2 bases and J 6 bases, with 12 bases left between them. CDR3 sequence: CASSQTGTRDTQYF. Written as DNA, the CDR3 is TGCGCCAGCAGCCAAACAGGGACACGGGATACGCAGTATTTT.

A few counts support this clonotype. The chain recombines TRBV10-3 with TRBJ1-2; 8 bases fit TRBD1. The V segment lost 4 bases and the J segment 3 bases; nucleotides outside the gene matches: 7. The CDR3 covers 15 residues. Germline V CDR1 and CDR2: ENHRY, SYGVKD. The CDR3 spells CAISGAGGADYGYTF. The CDR3 region has the DNA TGTGCCATCAGTGGAGCAGGGGGCGCGGACTATGGCTACACCTTC.

There are many counts of this clonotype. This sequence joins TRBV6-5 and TRBJ2-7; no reliable D call. Germline V gene sequence: CDR1 MNHEY, CDR2 SVGAGI. The CDR3 totals 14 residues. V was cut by 3 bases and J by 0 bases, with 9 bases left in between. The CDR3 region has the DNA TGTGCCAGCAGTTATAGTCAGAGCTCCTACGAGCAGTACTTC. Encoded protein: CASSYSQSSYEQYF.

The genes are TRBV2 and TRBJ2-3; TRBD2 matches at 11 bases. V was clipped by 4 bases and J by 4 bases; unmatched bases: 4. The CDR3 extends over 15 amino acids. Germline V gives CDR1 SNHLY, CDR2 FYNNEI. DNA of the CDR3: TGTGCCAGCAGTGGTGTAGCGGGAGGGCCAGATACGCAGTATTTT. Amino acid sequence: CASSGVAGGPDTQYF.

The CDR3 sequence: CASSQTFSNQPQHF. CDR3 nucleotides: TGTGCCAGCAGCCAAACCTTTAGCAATCAGCCCCAGCATTTT. The chain has TRBV4-2 and TRBJ1-5; D is unresolved. Germline V lookup: CDR1 LGHNA, CDR2 YNFKEQ. V lost 2 bases and J 0 bases, leaving 5 bases between the germline ends. The CDR3 contains 14 residues.

V gene TRBV29-1 combines with J gene TRBJ2-4; 9 nucleotides agree with TRBD2. The DNA end is a closer match to TRBJ2-5, so the J assignment may be wrong. The V gene's germline CDR1 is SQVTM and CDR2 ANQGSEA. CDR3 length: 13 amino acids. The DNA of the CDR3 is TGCAGCGTTGATCGTACAGCGGGAGGGACCCAGTACTTC. It yields the protein CSVDRTAGGTQYF.

The chain links TRBV6-5 to TRBJ2-3, with a possible D match to TRBD1 (5 bases). The length of the CDR3 is 15 residues. Germline V gene data show CDR1 as MNHEY and CDR2 as SVGAGI. Trimming removed 0 bases from V and 9 bases from J, with 16 bases in between. The CDR3 sequence: CASSYSSAGLSTQYF. The CDR3, as DNA: TGTGCCAGCAGTTACTCGAGCGCAGGGCTGAGCACGCAGTATTTT.

This clonotype was picked up a small number of times. The chain employs TRBV5-4 and TRBJ2-7; the D gene could be TRBD1 or TRBD2 (5 bases each). CDR3 length: 13 residues. V was shortened by 4 bases and J by 7 bases, with 15 bases between the two germline ends. CDR1 is SGHNT, CDR2 YYREEE, per germline (reference sequence). This chain's CDR3 is CASSTRDGLEQYF. CDR3 DNA: TGTGCCAGCAGCACCCGGGACGGTTTGGAGCAGTACTTC.

The chain is built from TRBV20-1 and TRBJ2-3, with D uncertain. The CDR3 sequence is 17 residues long. Germline values: CDR1 DFQATT, CDR2 SNEGSKA (reference sequence). V was trimmed by 4 bases and J by 3 bases, leaving 23 bases between them. This chain's CDR3 is CSANGETRHRRTDTQYF. The CDR3 DNA is TGCAGTGCTAACGGAGAGACCCGGCACCGTAGGACAGATACGCAGTATTTT.

The chain recombines TRBV4-2 with TRBJ2-3, with TRBD1 as a possible D gene (7 bases). Trimming took off 1 base at V and 7 bases at J, with 12 bases between the two ends. This CDR3 has 14 amino acids. CDR1 and CDR2 from the germline V gene are LGHNA and YNFKEQ. CDR3 bases: TGTGCCAGCAGCCAAGCAGGGGGGCCAAATACGCAGTATTTT. This sequence encodes CASSQAGGPNTQYF.

The chain links TRBV4-2 to TRBJ2-5, with D perhaps being TRBD1 or TRBD2 (5 bases each). The CDR3 consists of 13 residues. Germline V gene lookup returns CDR1 LGHNA and CDR2 YNFKEQ. V lost 2 bases, J lost 4 bases, and 8 bases lay in between. This CDR3 reads CASSQRDGETQYF. CDR3 in DNA: TGTGCCAGCAGCCAACGGGACGGAGAGACCCAGTACTTC.

V and J are TRBV21-1 and TRBJ1-1; the listed D gene, TRBD1, was not tested against the DNA. TRBV21-1 is recorded as a pseudogene. The CDR3 sequence is 18 residues long. CDR3 in amino acids: CASSIGNRGRFPCTEAFF. The CDR3 nucleotides are TGTGCCAGCAGCATAGGAAACAGGGGACGCTTCCCCTGCACTGAAGCTTTCTTT.

The J gene is TRBJ1-5, the V gene TRBV6-6; D gene unclear. Germline-derived CDR1 and CDR2 are MNHNY and SVGAGI (reference sequence). V gave up 2 bases and J gave up 1 base, with 6 bases separating them. This CDR3 region has 14 residues. CDR3 sequence: CASSYGSSNQPQHF. The CDR3 region has the DNA TGTGCCAGCAGTTACGGGTCGAGCAATCAGCCCCAGCATTTT.

This chain uses TRBV20-1 with TRBJ2-7; 8 bases align to TRBD1. V gave up 6 bases and J gave up 2 bases; unmatched junction bases: 9. Germline CDR1 reads DFQATT; CDR2 reads SNEGSKA (reference sequence). CDR3 length: 14 residues. CDR3: CSATAGQGAYEQYF. In DNA, the CDR3 is TGCAGTGCAACAGCCGGACAGGGCGCCTACGAGCAGTACTTC.

This clonotype was picked up a small number of times. The rearrangement links TRBV24-1 to TRBJ2-7; D possibly corresponds to TRBD1 (6 bases). From germline, CDR1 is KGHDR and CDR2 SFDVKD. V gave up 3 bases and J gave up 0 bases, with 20 bases separating them. This CDR3 is 18 amino acids long. This chain's CDR3 is CATSDPPGQNRNSYEQYF. CDR3 bases: TGTGCCACCAGTGATCCTCCCGGACAGAATCGGAACTCCTACGAGCAGTACTTC.

V and J are TRBV5-6 and TRBJ2-2, with 7 bases aligning to TRBD2. This CDR3 contains 16 residues. The germline CDR1 and CDR2 sequences are SGHDT and YYEEEE. The V gene end was trimmed by 3 bases and the J gene end by 0 bases; junction bases not matched to a gene: 5. CDR3 region: CASSSGRVTNTGELFF. The CDR3 nucleotides read TGTGCCAGCAGCTCGGGGAGGGTCACGAACACCGGGGAGCTGTTTTTT.

The chain has TRBV9 and TRBJ2-1; D remains ambiguous. V was shortened by 0 bases and J by 6 bases, with 7 bases between the two germline ends. The CDR3 runs to 13 residues. Per germline, CDR1 SGDLS and CDR2 YYNGEE. This chain's CDR3 is CASSVASSNEQFF. As DNA, the CDR3 is TGTGCCAGCAGCGTAGCTAGTTCCAATGAGCAGTTCTTC.

The count of this clonotype is one. The chain joins TRBV11-2 to TRBJ2-1; unclear D gene. The CDR3 spans 17 residues. Per the germline V gene, CDR1 is SGHAT and CDR2 is FQNNGV. Trimming shortened V by 0 bases and J by 2 bases, and 14 bases separated the two germline ends. CDR3 region: CASSLDAATPAYNEQFF. For the CDR3, the DNA is TGTGCCAGCAGCTTAGATGCGGCGACTCCAGCCTACAATGAGCAGTTCTTC.